The entry below describes one TCR beta chain. Its antigen is unknown. This specimen belongs to a study of T-cell reconstitution after alpha-beta-depleted transplantation in children. Study-level findings and limits: Several hundred expanded graft clones reportedly were the source of alpha-beta T cells about two months after transplant. Where some patients showed high TCRbeta diversity at day 60, it came from recipient T cells and thymic progenitors that had survived. Once a year had passed after transplant, T-cell counts and diversity came mostly from newly produced T cells.

Researchers prepared the TCRbeta library using unique molecular identifiers, the study reports. TCRdb independently ran MiXCR on the PCR reads; one entry per CDR3 protein. Of about 180,000 distinct CDR3 sequences in the sample, around 10% are singletons; the top ten hold roughly 13%. Germline-derived CDR1 and CDR2 are SGDLS and YYNGEE. The CDR3 extends over 14 amino acids. Germline trimming cut 4 bases from V and 4 bases from J; bases unmatched to any gene: 5. Here the sequenced sample was PBMCs, taken before TCRalphabeta/CD19-depleted stem cell transplant. This chain links TRBV9 with TRBJ1-5; 7 bases are shared with TRBD1. The TCR sequence derives from a boy aged 2 to 9 with acute myeloid leukemia, due to receive a stem cell transplant. As DNA, the CDR3 is TGTGCCAGCAGCCCGGGACAGCAAAATCAGCCCCAGCATTTT. Amino acid sequence: CASSPGQQNQPQHF. Full variable domain (rest looked up from reference TRBV9 and TRBJ1-5): DSGVTQTPKHLITATGQRVTLRCSPRSGDLSVYWYQQSLDQGLQFLIQYYNGEERAKGNILERFSAQQFPDLHSELNLSSLELGDSALYFCASSPGQQNQPQHFGDGTRLSIL.